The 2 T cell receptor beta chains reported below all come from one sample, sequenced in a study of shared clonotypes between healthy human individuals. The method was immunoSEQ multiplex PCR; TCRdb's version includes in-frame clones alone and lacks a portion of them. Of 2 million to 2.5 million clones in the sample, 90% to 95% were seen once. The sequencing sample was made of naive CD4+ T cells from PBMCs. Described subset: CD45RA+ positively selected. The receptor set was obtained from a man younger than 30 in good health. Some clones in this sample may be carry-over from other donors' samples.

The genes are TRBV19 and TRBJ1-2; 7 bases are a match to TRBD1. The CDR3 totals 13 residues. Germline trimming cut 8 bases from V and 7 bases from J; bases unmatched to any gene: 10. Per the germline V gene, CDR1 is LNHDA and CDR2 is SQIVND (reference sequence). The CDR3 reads CASEAQGYGGYTF. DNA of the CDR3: TGTGCCAGTGAGGCACAGGGGTATGGTGGCTACACCTTC. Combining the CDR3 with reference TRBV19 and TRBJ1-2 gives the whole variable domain DGGITQSPKYLFRKEGQNVTLSCEQNLNHDAMYWYRQDPGQGLRLIYYSQIVNDFQKGDIAEGYSVSREKKESFPLTVTSAQKNPTAFYLCASEAQGYGGYTFGSGTRLTVV.

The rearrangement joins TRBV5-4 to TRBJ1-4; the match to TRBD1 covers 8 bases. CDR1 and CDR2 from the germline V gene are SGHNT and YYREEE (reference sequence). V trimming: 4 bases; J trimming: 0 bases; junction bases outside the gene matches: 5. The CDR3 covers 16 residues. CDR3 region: CASSNIQGATNEKLFF. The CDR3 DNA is TGTGCCAGCAGCAACATACAGGGGGCAACTAATGAAAAACTGTTTTTT.